A selection of T cell receptor beta chains follows, all from one sample in a study of T cell responses to AZD1222 COVID-19 vaccine. Profiling relied on immunoSEQ multiplex PCR, and the TCRdb table lists in-frame clones only, not all of them. The data show 150,000 or so clones, roughly nine tenths seen once. Specimen: peripheral blood, collected on day 0 of AZD1222 vaccination. The receptors shown here come from an adult in good health. Each CDR3 is given with its conserved first and last residue. A D gene is named only where the DNA matches it firmly.

v_call	j_call	d_call	cdr3_length	cdr3_aa	cdr3_nt
TRBV7-6	TRBJ2-5	.	18	CASTRLPGRDIRQETQYF	TGTGCCAGCACCAGACTCCCCGGCAGGGACATCAGACAGGAGACCCAGTACTTC
TRBV28	TRBJ2-2	.	14	CASSEGARGGELFF	TGTGCCAGCAGTGAGGGGGCGCGGGGCGGGGAGCTGTTTTTT
TRBV2	TRBJ1-4	.	12	CASRQGGEKLFF	TGTGCCAGCAGACAGGGTGGAGAAAAACTGTTTTTT
TRBV4-3	TRBJ1-3	.	16	CASSLNPGYKGDTIYF	TGCGCCAGCAGCCTGAATCCGGGGTACAAAGGAGACACCATATATTTT
TRBV7-9	TRBJ2-7	.	12	CASSLVGYEQYF	TGTGCCAGCAGCTTAGTAGGCTACGAGCAGTACTTC
TRBV12-5	TRBJ2-1	.	12	CASGLDRNEQFF	TGTGCTAGTGGTCTGGACAGAAATGAGCAGTTCTTC
TRBV28	TRBJ2-3	.	12	CASSLGTDTQYF	TGTGCCAGCAGTTTGGGGACGGATACGCAGTATTTT
TRBV28	TRBJ1-2	.	15	CASSQTGLGYYGYTF	TGTGCCAGCAGCCAAACAGGGCTGGGTTACTATGGCTACACCTTC
TRBV6-6	TRBJ2-2	TRBD2	15	CASRGGIANTGELFF	TGTGCCAGCAGGGGAGGGATAGCGAACACCGGGGAGCTGTTTTTT
TRBV6-2/TRBV6-3	TRBJ1-2	TRBD1	18	CASSYSVVTGGNNYGYTF	TGTGCCAGCAGTTACTCGGTCGTGACAGGGGGCAATAACTATGGCTACACCTTC
TRBV10-1	TRBJ1-4	.	14	CAIPGMATNEKLFF	TGCGCCATCCCGGGGATGGCAACTAATGAAAAACTGTTTTTT
TRBV28	TRBJ1-6	.	14	CASVPGLTNSPLHF	TGTGCCAGCGTTCCGGGACTTACGAATTCACCCCTCCACTTT
TRBV5-8	TRBJ1-4	.	17	CASSLGGNPSPNEKLFF	TGTGCCAGCAGCTTGGGGGGGAACCCGTCTCCTAATGAAAAACTGTTTTTT
TRBV28	TRBJ1-5	TRBD1	15	CASSLPTGNHQPQHF	TGTGCCAGCAGTTTGCCGACAGGGAATCATCAGCCCCAGCATTTT
TRBV19	TRBJ2-5	.	11	CASSDLGTQYF	TGTGCCAGTAGTGACCTCGGTACCCAGTACTTC
TRBV15	TRBJ1-5	.	15	CATSRERASNQPQHF	TGTGCCACCAGCAGAGAACGGGCGAGCAATCAGCCCCAGCATTTT
TRBV4-3	TRBJ2-7	TRBD1	16	CASSYKDRGIGYEQYF	TGCGCCAGCAGCTATAAGGACAGGGGGATCGGCTACGAGCAGTACTTC
TRBV7-6	TRBJ2-3	TRBD2	14	CASSPGTSGDTQYF	TGTGCCAGCAGCCCCGGGACTAGCGGGGATACGCAGTATTTT
TRBV4-3	TRBJ2-1	.	14	CASSQGSSYNEQFF	TGCGCCAGCAGCCAAGGTAGCTCCTACAATGAGCAGTTCTTC
TRBV5-6	TRBJ1-1	.	15	CASSLAGLMNTEAFF	TGTGCCAGCAGCTTGGCAGGCCTAATGAACACTGAAGCTTTCTTT
TRBV6-2/TRBV6-3	TRBJ1-1	.	13	CASSPPTRGLAFF	TGTGCCAGCAGTCCCCCGACACGGGGTTTAGCTTTCTTT
TRBV12-3/TRBV12-4	TRBJ2-7	TRBD1	11	CASGTAYEQYF	TGTGCCAGCGGGACAGCCTACGAGCAGTACTTC
TRBV6-5	TRBJ2-1	TRBD1	14	CASSRQGLYNEQFF	TGTGCCAGCAGTCGACAGGGGCTCTACAATGAGCAGTTCTTC
TRBV28	TRBJ1-4	.	15	CASSADGRSNEKLFF	TGTGCCAGCAGTGCTGATGGGAGATCTAATGAAAAACTGTTTTTT
TRBV4-3	TRBJ1-2	.	14	CASSQSTGYGGYTF	TGCGCCAGCAGCCAATCCACAGGGTATGGCGGCTACACCTTC
TRBV19	TRBJ1-3	.	16	CASSMFGVDSGNTIYF	TGTGCCAGTAGTATGTTCGGCGTCGACTCTGGAAACACCATATATTTT
TRBV19	TRBJ1-2	TRBD1	13	CASMKQGNYGYTF	TGTGCCAGTATGAAACAGGGGAACTATGGCTACACCTTC
TRBV18	TRBJ1-1	.	15	CASSPKEEGSTEAFF	TGTGCCAGCTCACCAAAAGAAGAGGGGAGCACTGAAGCTTTCTTT
TRBV5-6	TRBJ2-4	TRBD2	18	CASSLEVGLAGILNIQYF	TGTGCCAGCAGCTTGGAAGTGGGACTAGCGGGAATCCTGAACATTCAGTACTTC
TRBV6-1	TRBJ2-1	.	16	CASSVPARRLDNEQFF	TGTGCCAGCAGTGTTCCAGCGCGGAGATTAGACAATGAGCAGTTCTTC